This TCR beta chain came from a study of shared clonotypes between healthy human individuals (dated by TCRdb to 2018 to 2021). With regard to the full study: The cohort included three men and two women between 18 and 49 years of age. For each donor, three plates each were used for CD4 naive and CD4 memory, two plates were used for CD8 naive, and one plate was used for CD8 memory. The study deeply sequenced blood TCR repertoires of about 5 healthy adults to estimate repertoire size and the extent of clonotype sharing between individuals. Libraries were prepared and TCR repertoires were sequenced by different laboratories using diverse techniques, in order to increase sequencing depth and limit assay-specific biases. Between about 0.85 and 9.5 billion PBMCs per donor were obtained by leukapheresis.

The donors were healthy, HIV-negative adults with no recently reported acute infections or vaccinations. Every donor was a Caucasian adult residing in Nashville, Tennessee, USA. Magnetic negative selection was used to enrich CD4+ T cells, after which naive cells were positively selected on CD45RA and the negative fraction became the memory subset. Blood was collected by leukapheresis, and PBMCs were isolated by Ficoll-Histopaque density gradient centrifugation and then cryopreserved in liquid nitrogen vapor phase. Analytical flow cytometry was used to check the purity and quantity of every magnetically sorted T cell population. Genomic DNA was isolated from each sorted fraction and quantified by UV absorbance on a Nanodrop 2000c. Here is what the overall study found, with its caveats: Sampling was restricted to blood, and TCR repertoires in tissues likely differ from the TCR repertoires found in blood. When several donors were compared, the shared fraction of clonotypes was approximately 5% for naive CD4, around 4% for naive CD8, 2% to 2.5% for memory CD4, and about 0.36% for memory CD8. Naive subsets generally had larger estimated clonotype richness than memory subsets did. Clonotypes shared by all four sorted-subset donors showed higher generation probabilities than non-shared clonotypes. Pairwise subsampling led to the expectation that sequencing depth would affect the degree of clonotype sharing among donors. The genetic and exposure-history diversity represented was limited by the small number of donors. Rarefaction of sorted-subset datasets indicated incomplete sequencing despite the large sequencing depth.

About this clone itself: The specificity of this receptor is unknown. No base quality values were provided; no much bigger clone lies one nucleotide off.

Using the deep immunoSEQ assay, TCR CDR3 regions were amplified from genomic DNA by multiplex PCR. Genomic DNA extracted from each cell subset was distributed evenly over all wells of several immunoSEQ 96-well plates, and each plate served as one replicate. For sorted subsets, about 220 ng of genomic DNA, equivalent to about 30,000 T cell genomes, went into each replicate PCR. Purified libraries were quantified with a Qubit 3.0 fluorometer, sized on a Bioanalyzer 2100, and re-quantified with the KAPA Library Quantification kit. Every immunoSEQ 96-well plate was sequenced on a dedicated single-read 150-cycle Illumina NextSeq 550 flow cell. Per the authors' processing: Because the immunoSEQ output included only junctional sequences and no quality scores, the filtering could not be the same as the filtering used for full-length reads. To assign V/J genes and CDR3, sequences were annotated using PyIR, a Python wrapper for IgBLAST v1.9, with IMGT germline references. Reads with weak V/J assignments (E-value above 1e-6), missing CDR3, stop codons, out-of-frame junctions, or ambiguous translated residues were removed. V3J clonotypes were defined as sequences sharing an identical inferred V gene, J gene, and CDR3 amino acid sequence. Percentage overlap between repertoires was computed as shared unique clonotypes divided by the size of the smaller repertoire. Repertoire richness was assessed with RTK rarefaction, the Chao1 estimator, and Recon v2.1 estimates of unobserved clonotypes. Generation probabilities were computed with OLGA for all TCRbeta clonotypes obtained by the gDNA method from several donors. What TCRdb holds here is the immuneACCESS table cut down to in-frame rearrangements. Part of the clones is not present; checked against another copy, under half of the missing clones reflect an unresolved V gene, and the others are unexplained. That table furnishes V, J and clone size, whereas the DNA furnished D and trimming. In all, the sample holds 550,000 to 700,000 clones, and around 78% of those were seen once. In total, the top ten clones hold more than 1.5% of the sample.

Sequencing was done on a sample of memory CD4+ T cells sorted from blood. Interpreted using the paper, the cell subset or site label stands for: CD45RA-negative fraction. The receptor's source is a woman aged 25 to 39 in good health.

The nucleotides are TGTGCCAGCAGTGAAAGCAGGGTAGAAGAGACCCAGTACTTC. This codes for CASSESRVEETQYF. The rearrangement joined TRBV6-1 to TRBJ2-5; the best D guess is TRBD1, with 5 bases matching. Its CDR3 holds 14 amino acids, cysteine through phenylalanine. The only DNA kept is the CDR3, 42 bases in frame from the first base. The germline ends are 10 bases apart after V is trimmed by 2 bases and J by 3 bases. Per the germline V gene, MNHNS is the CDR1 and SASEGT is the CDR2.